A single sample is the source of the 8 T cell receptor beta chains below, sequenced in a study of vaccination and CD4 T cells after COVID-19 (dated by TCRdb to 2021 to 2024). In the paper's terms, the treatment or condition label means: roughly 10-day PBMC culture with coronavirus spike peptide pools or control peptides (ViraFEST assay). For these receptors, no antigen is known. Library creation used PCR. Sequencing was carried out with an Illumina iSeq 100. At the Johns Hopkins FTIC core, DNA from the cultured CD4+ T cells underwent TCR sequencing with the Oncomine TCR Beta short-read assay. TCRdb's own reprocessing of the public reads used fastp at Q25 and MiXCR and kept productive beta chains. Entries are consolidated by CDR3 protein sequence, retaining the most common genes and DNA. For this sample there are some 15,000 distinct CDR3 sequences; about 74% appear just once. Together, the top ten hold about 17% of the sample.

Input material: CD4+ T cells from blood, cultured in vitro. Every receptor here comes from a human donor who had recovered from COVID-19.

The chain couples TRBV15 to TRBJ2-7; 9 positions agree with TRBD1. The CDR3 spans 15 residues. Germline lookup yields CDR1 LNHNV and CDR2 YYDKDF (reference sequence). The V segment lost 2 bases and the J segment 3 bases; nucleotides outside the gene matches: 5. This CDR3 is CATSRTPGQGYEQYF. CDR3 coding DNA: TGTGCCACCAGCAGAACACCGGGACAGGGCTACGAGCAGTACTTC.

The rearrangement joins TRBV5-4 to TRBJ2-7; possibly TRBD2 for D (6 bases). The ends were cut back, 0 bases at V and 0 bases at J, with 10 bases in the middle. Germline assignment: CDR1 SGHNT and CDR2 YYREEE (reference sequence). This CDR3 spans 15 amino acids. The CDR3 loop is CASSLAGGSSYEQYF. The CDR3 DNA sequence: TGTGCCAGCAGCTTGGCCGGGGGAAGCTCCTACGAGCAGTACTTC.

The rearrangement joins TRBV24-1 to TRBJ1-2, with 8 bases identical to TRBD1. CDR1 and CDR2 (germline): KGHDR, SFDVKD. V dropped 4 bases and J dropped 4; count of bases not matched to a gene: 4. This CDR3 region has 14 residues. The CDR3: CATSDRDRGYGYTF. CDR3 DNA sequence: TGTGCCACCAGTGACCGCGACAGGGGCTATGGCTACACCTTC.

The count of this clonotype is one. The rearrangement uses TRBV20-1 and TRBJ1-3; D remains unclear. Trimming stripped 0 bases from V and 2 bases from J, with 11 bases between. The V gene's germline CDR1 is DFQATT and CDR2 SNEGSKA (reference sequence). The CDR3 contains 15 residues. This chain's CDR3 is CSARDRLGPGNTIYF. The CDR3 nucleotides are TGCAGTGCTAGAGATCGGTTAGGGCCTGGAAACACCATATATTTT.

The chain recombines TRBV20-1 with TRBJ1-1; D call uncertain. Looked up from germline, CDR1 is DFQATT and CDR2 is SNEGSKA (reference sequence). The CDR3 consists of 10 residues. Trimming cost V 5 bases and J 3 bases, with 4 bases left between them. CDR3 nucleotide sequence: TGCAGTGCTGTCTACACTGAAGCTTTCTTT. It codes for CSAVYTEAFF.

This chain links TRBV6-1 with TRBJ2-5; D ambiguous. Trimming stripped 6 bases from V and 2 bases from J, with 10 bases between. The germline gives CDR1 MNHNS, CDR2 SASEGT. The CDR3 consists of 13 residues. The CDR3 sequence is CASRGQAQETQYF. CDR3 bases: TGTGCCAGCAGAGGGCAGGCTCAAGAGACCCAGTACTTC.

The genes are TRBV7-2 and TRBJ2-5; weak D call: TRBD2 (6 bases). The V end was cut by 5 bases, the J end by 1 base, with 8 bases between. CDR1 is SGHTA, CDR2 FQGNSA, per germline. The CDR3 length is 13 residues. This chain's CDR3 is CASSGGLQETQYF. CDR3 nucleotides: TGTGCCAGCAGCGGGGGACTCCAAGAGACCCAGTACTTC.

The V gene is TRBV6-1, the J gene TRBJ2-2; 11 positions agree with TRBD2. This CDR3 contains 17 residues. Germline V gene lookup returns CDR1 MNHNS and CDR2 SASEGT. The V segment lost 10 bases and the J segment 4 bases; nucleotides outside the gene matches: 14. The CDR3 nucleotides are TGTGCCACCACGGAAGTACTAGCGGGAGCGGTCACCGGGGAGCTGTTTTTT. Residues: CATTEVLAGAVTGELFF.